This T cell receptor (beta chain) derives from a study of T cell repertoires in cytomegalovirus infection. Study background: Carrying CMV and the relevant HLA type showed in public TCR beta signatures. Study-level findings and limits: HLA-C-restricted, CMV-specific TCR beta clonotypes were dominant ex vivo.

This clonotype was recorded a few times. Its antigen remains unknown. Via MiXCR, TCRdb re-called the reads, giving one row per CDR3 protein. The data contain some 350,000 distinct CDR3 sequences, about 35% of them singletons. Germline V gene lookup returns CDR1 KGHDR and CDR2 SFDVKD. Unmatched junction bases numbered 10, after V lost 2 bases and J lost 3 bases. CDR3 length equals 17 residues. The V call is TRBV24-1, the J call TRBJ2-3; TRBD1 matches at 7 bases. Sequenced material: cultured PBMCs, taken from culture after CMV antigen stimulation. This receptor was obtained from a human donor in good health (CMV status not recorded). Some clones in this sample may be carry-over from other donors' samples. CDR3 bases: TGTGCCACCAGTGATTCCTCGCGAGGCAGGGGGACAGATACGCAGTATTTT. Its translation: CATSDSSRGRGTDTQYF.